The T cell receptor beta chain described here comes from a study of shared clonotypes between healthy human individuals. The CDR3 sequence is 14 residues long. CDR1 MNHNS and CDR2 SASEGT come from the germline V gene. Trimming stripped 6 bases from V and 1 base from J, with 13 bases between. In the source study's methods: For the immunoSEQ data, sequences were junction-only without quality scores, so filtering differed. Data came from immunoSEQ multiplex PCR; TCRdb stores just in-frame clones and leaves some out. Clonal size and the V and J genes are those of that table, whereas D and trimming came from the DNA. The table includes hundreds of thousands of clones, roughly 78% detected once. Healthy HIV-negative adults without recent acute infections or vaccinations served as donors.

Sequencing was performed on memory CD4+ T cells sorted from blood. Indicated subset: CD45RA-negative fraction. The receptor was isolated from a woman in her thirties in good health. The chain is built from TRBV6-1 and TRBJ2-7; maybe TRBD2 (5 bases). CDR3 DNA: TGTGCCAGCAGCGCGAGGACTGTATCCTACGAGCAGTACTTC. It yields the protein CASSARTVSYEQYF.